A single sample gave rise to the 21 T cell receptor beta chains below, sequenced in a study of immune characterization of retroperitoneal liposarcoma. MiXCR was run by TCRdb on the PCR reads, yielding one entry per CDR3 protein. Altogether under 11,000 distinct CDR3 sequences are present, 25% to 30% being singletons, with the ten largest covering roughly 8.5%. Sequencing used tumor tissue. Receptor source: a male donor with retroperitoneal liposarcoma.

This clonotype is judged medium-sized (0.01 to 0.1%). V and J are TRBV7-6 and TRBJ2-3; no definite D call. Germline-derived CDR1 and CDR2 are SGHVS and FNYEAQ. V lost 2 bases to trimming and J lost 3 bases, with 9 bases between them. There are 14 residues in the CDR3. The CDR3 bases are TGTGCCAGCAGCTTATCGCTGAGGACAGATACGCAGTATTTT. Translation gives CASSLSLRTDTQYF.

The chain carries TRBV6-6 and TRBJ2-5, with TRBD2 identical over 9 bases. This CDR3 comprises 16 residues. Trimming cost V 2 bases and J 2 bases; bases outside gene matches: 6. From germline, CDR1 is MNHNY and CDR2 SVGAGI (reference sequence). The CDR3 nucleotides are TGTGCCAGCAGTTACGCGCTAGCGGGGATACAAGAGACCCAGTACTTC. Its translation: CASSYALAGIQETQYF.

This clonotype was seen many times. The rearrangement joins TRBV7-8 to TRBJ1-5, with 8 bases lining up with TRBD1. Trimming cost V 0 bases and J 6 bases; bases outside gene matches: 4. The CDR3 loop spans 15 amino acids. Germline V gene lookup returns CDR1 SGHVS and CDR2 FQNEAQ. CDR3 DNA: TGTGCCAGCAGCTTAGCGGGACAGGTTAGTCAGCCCCAGCATTTT. Protein sequence: CASSLAGQVSQPQHF.

The genes are TRBV12-3 or TRBV12-4 and TRBJ1-4; D not resolved. Trimming pared 6 bases from V and 7 bases from J, leaving 9 bases between. The CDR3 loop spans 12 amino acids. The CDR3 protein is CASSPMSEKLFF. The CDR3 region has the DNA TGTGCCAGCAGCCCCATGTCTGAAAAACTGTTTTTT.

The V gene is TRBV7-6, the J gene TRBJ2-5; 8 positions match TRBD1. The last part of the DNA fits TRBJ2-1 better; the J call may be wrong. This CDR3 spans 14 amino acids. Looked up from germline, CDR1 is SGHVS and CDR2 is FNYEAQ. The CDR3 DNA follows: TGTGCCAGCAGCTTCGGACAGGGCCAAGAGACCCAGTTCTTC. This sequence encodes CASSFGQGQETQFF.

This clonotype appeared once. This chain links TRBV27 with TRBJ2-1; maybe TRBD2 (6 bases). Germline-derived CDR1 and CDR2 are MNHEY and SMNVEV (reference sequence). V lost 4 bases to trimming and J lost 0 bases, with 13 bases between them. The CDR3 totals 16 residues. The DNA for the CDR3 is TGTGCCAGCAGTTACGGGAGCCTGAGCTCCTACAATGAGCAGTTCTTC. Encoded protein: CASSYGSLSSYNEQFF.

The rearrangement uses TRBV6-1 and TRBJ2-5; no clear D gene. The CDR3 spans 12 residues. V was clipped by 5 bases and J by 11 bases, with 15 bases between them. The germline CDR1 and CDR2 sequences are MNHNS and SASEGT. This CDR3 reads CASSYGLDEQYF. The CDR3 DNA reads as TGTGCCAGCAGTTACGGGCTAGATGAGCAGTACTTC.

This clonotype is labeled as medium-sized. V gene TRBV7-6 combines with J gene TRBJ2-1, with TRBD2 matching over 7 bases. The DNA matches TRBJ2-7 better at its end, which makes the J call doubtful. Germline CDR1 is SGHVS and CDR2 is FNYEAQ. The CDR3 is 16 amino acids. CDR3 amino acids: CASSPSGGSLSYEQYF. The CDR3 nucleotides are TGTGCCAGCAGCCCAAGTGGCGGGAGTCTCTCCTACGAGCAGTACTTC.

This clonotype is judged medium-sized (0.01 to 0.1%). The chain couples TRBV6-1 to TRBJ2-1; possibly TRBD2 for D (5 bases). The CDR3 loop spans 17 amino acids. Germline CDR1 MNHNS, CDR2 SASEGT. The ends were cut back, 6 bases at V and 13 bases at J, with 31 bases in the middle. The DNA for the CDR3 is TGTGCCAGCAGGGCCTACTCCGGACTCGAGGCCAAAAACATTCAGTTCTTC. Translating it yields CASRAYSGLEAKNIQFF.

V is TRBV7-6 and J is TRBJ2-4; D call uncertain. This CDR3 is built from 12 residues. Germline V gene sequence: CDR1 SGHVS, CDR2 FNYEAQ. The V end lost 6 bases, the J end lost 13 bases, and 16 bases lay between the germline ends. The CDR3 here is CASSSAYNEQYF. CDR3 in DNA: TGTGCCAGCAGTTCCGCTTACAATGAGCAGTACTTC.

Here the CDR3 reads CASSVTEKEYEQYF. Here the CDR3 DNA reads TGTGCCAGCAGCGTGACAGAGAAGGAATACGAGCAGTACTTC. V usage is TRBV7-8 and J usage is TRBJ2-5; possible D gene TRBD1, 5 bases. The DNA end lines up better with TRBJ2-7; the J call may be wrong. Per germline, CDR1 SGHVS and CDR2 FQNEAQ. The CDR3 has 14 residues.

This chain joins TRBV6-1 and TRBJ1-5; a possible D gene is TRBD1 (5 bases). Looked up from germline, CDR1 is MNHNS and CDR2 is SASEGT. Trimming removed 1 base from V and 3 bases from J, with 13 bases in between. The CDR3 covers 16 residues. The CDR3 loop reads CASSEGGLFLNQPQHF. The CDR3 DNA is TGTGCCAGCAGTGAAGGGGGACTTTTCCTCAATCAGCCCCAGCATTTT.

As DNA, the CDR3 is TGTGCTAGTGGTTTGCCTCTAGGGGGACTCTACAATGAGCAGTTCTTC. Translated, it gives CASGLPLGGLYNEQFF. The J gene is TRBJ2-1, the V gene TRBV12-5; tentatively, D is TRBD1 or TRBD2 (6 bases each). Germline V gene sequence: CDR1 LGHNT, CDR2 FRNRAP. V was pared by 2 bases and J by 3 bases, with 14 bases between. The CDR3 is made up of 16 amino acids. Using reference TRBV12-5 and TRBJ2-1 for the parts outside the CDR3, the full variable domain is DARVTQTPRHKVTEMGQEVTMRCQPILGHNTVFWYRQTMMQGLELLAYFRNRAPLDDSGMPKDRFSAEMPDATLATLKIQPSEPRDSAVYFCASGLPLGGLYNEQFFGPGTRLTVL.

This clonotype was picked up a small number of times. The rearrangement uses TRBV7-8 and TRBJ2-1; D is unresolved. Trimming left V 3 bases short and J 10 bases short, with 16 bases between. Germline lookup yields CDR1 SGHVS and CDR2 FQNEAQ. The CDR3 runs 14 residues. The CDR3: CASSFDEVSYEQFF. The CDR3 DNA follows: TGTGCCAGCAGCTTCGACGAAGTCTCCTACGAGCAGTTCTTC.

Many counts were recorded for this clonotype. The V call is TRBV7-8, the J call TRBJ2-2, with 10 bases matching TRBD2. Germline CDR1 SGHVS, CDR2 FQNEAQ. Germline trimming cut 7 bases from V and 6 bases from J; bases unmatched to any gene: 14. The CDR3 length is 17 residues. CDR3 in amino acids: CASKERASGRTAGELFF. CDR3 sequence (DNA): TGTGCCAGCAAGGAGAGGGCTAGCGGGAGAACGGCCGGGGAGCTGTTTTTT. Full variable domain (rest looked up from reference TRBV7-8 and TRBJ2-2): GAGVSQSPRYKVAKRGQDVALRCDPISGHVSLFWYQQALGQGPEFLTYFQNEAQLDKSGLPSDRFFAERPEGSVSTLKIQRTQQEDSAVYLCASKERASGRTAGELFFGEGSRLTVL.

This sequence joins TRBV11-2 and TRBJ2-7, with a weak D call TRBD1 (7 bases). The CDR3 is 15 residues long. Germline CDR1 SGHAT, CDR2 FQNNGV. Trimming shortened V by 4 bases and J by 6 bases, and 19 bases separated the two germline ends. CDR3 nucleotides: TGTGCCAGCAGCTCCGCGGGACAGTCGCGAAGCGAGCAGTACTTC. Amino acids: CASSSAGQSRSEQYF.

The V gene is TRBV6-1, the J gene TRBJ2-4; unclear D gene. TRBJ2-5 matches the DNA end more closely, so the J call is doubtful. From germline, CDR1 is MNHNS and CDR2 SASEGT. CDR3 length: 13 amino acids. CDR3 sequence (DNA): TGTGCCAGCAGTGACGGCGTCCCAGGGACCCAGTACTTC. It is translated as CASSDGVPGTQYF.

J is TRBJ2-2 and V is TRBV6-1, with 7 bases aligning to TRBD2. The germline V gene encodes CDR1 MNHNS and CDR2 SASEGT. The CDR3 is 14 residues long. Trimming removed 2 bases from V and 8 bases from J; junction bases left unmatched: 5. This CDR3 is CASSERLGGGELFF. The CDR3 DNA sequence: TGTGCCAGCAGTGAAAGGTTGGGGGGGGGGGAGCTGTTTTTT.

This clonotype occurred once. The J gene is TRBJ2-5, the V gene TRBV7-3; the match to TRBD2 covers 9 bases. CDR3 length equals 15 residues. CDR1 SGHTA and CDR2 FQGTGA come from the germline V gene. The V segment lost 8 bases and the J segment 11 bases; nucleotides outside the gene matches: 18. The CDR3 is CASQAIAGANDEQYF. In DNA, the CDR3 is TGTGCCAGCCAGGCGATAGCGGGAGCTAACGATGAGCAGTACTTC.

The V gene is TRBV6-1, the J gene TRBJ2-4; 7 bases map to TRBD1. The germline V gene encodes CDR1 MNHNS and CDR2 SASEGT. CDR3 length equals 17 residues. With 5 bases clipped from V and 1 base from J, the junction kept 11 bases outside the gene matches. CDR3: CASSTIRGLGAKNIQYF. The CDR3 DNA reads as TGTGCCAGCAGTACAATTAGGGGGCTCGGGGCCAAAAACATTCAGTACTTC.

In the case of this clonotype: This sequence may be a read error, since a much larger clone differs from it by one base. The chain carries TRBV11-3 and TRBJ2-3; D is perhaps TRBD2 (5 bases). Per germline, CDR1 SGHNT and CDR2 YENEEA. Trimming shortened V by 1 base and J by 2 bases, and 10 bases separated the two germline ends. The length of the CDR3 is 15 residues. The CDR3 DNA sequence: TGTGCCAGCAGCTTAGTTATCGGGGACACAGATACGCAGTATTTT. Translating gives CASSLVIGDTDTQYF.